This T cell receptor beta chain derives from a study of T cell responses to AZD1222 COVID-19 vaccine. The study's findings and limits: Spike-specific TCR repertoires showed rising breadth and depth after two AZD1222 doses. Regions left unmutated in variants are reportedly the target of nearly half of spike-specific TCRs. White British people made up most donors, females outnumbered males, and clonal diversity was possibly underestimated. None of the repertoires were sampled until the peak T cell response had passed.

The assay was immunoSEQ multiplex PCR, and TCRdb's table has in-frame clones only and misses some. The sample comprises 95,000 to 150,000 clones, roughly 90% of which are singletons, and about 4.2% rests with the top ten. Germline values: CDR1 SGDLS, CDR2 YYNGEE. The CDR3 has 17 amino acids. V lost 0 bases and J 5 bases, leaving 20 bases between the germline ends. On this clone itself: What it binds is not known.

This clonotype was sampled from an adult in good health. The J gene is TRBJ2-5, the V gene TRBV9; D call uncertain. The input for sequencing was peripheral blood, taken on day 0 of AZD1222 vaccination. The CDR3 bases are TGTGCCAGCAGCGTAGACGGCTGGGCAGGCGGCTCGGAGACCCAGTACTTC. Its protein is CASSVDGWAGGSETQYF.